This T cell receptor (beta chain) was profiled in a study of blood T cell repertoires in COVID-19 (dated by TCRdb to 2020 to 2021). Turning to the overall study: Collaborator samples came from the United States, Italy and Spain and covered acute and convalescent phases of COVID-19. The prospective study material was composed of cDNA or gDNA derived from T cells, B-cell-depleted T cells, or PBMCs. Subjects who had been exposed to COVID-19, were actively infected with it, or had recovered from it provided the deeply sampled blood TCRbeta repertoires that made up the dataset. The repertoires were made available in a free public database intended to serve as a resource for research on the immune response to SARS-CoV-2. Samples came from the ongoing ImmuneRACE study (first 160 participants) plus 1,254 subjects from 6 global collaborators. Nearly every sample came with metadata listing a de-identified subject ID, COVID-19 status, age in years and sex. Where available, HLA class I and class II types were obtained from metadata supplied by the sample provider rather than from assay-based typing.

TCRbeta CDR3 regions were amplified from genomic DNA by means of the immunoSEQ Assay, a bias-controlled multiplex PCR. For the original study's pipeline: Nucleated cell counts per sample were estimated from amplification of reference gene primers within the assay. To quantify the absolute abundance of each unique TCRbeta CDR3 rearrangement, sequence reads were collapsed and filtered. Productive Simpson clonality was computed per sample as the square root of Simpson's diversity index over productive rearrangements. The table comes from immuneACCESS by way of TCRdb, which keeps in-frame sequences with V and J called. Part of the clones is missing from these tables; in studies checked, under half for an unresolved V gene and the rest for unknown reasons. Clone size and V and J calls were adopted from that table, with D and trimming inferred from the DNA. This sample is represented by under 85,000 clones; about 86% of them were singletons. Together, the top ten hold approximately 12% of the sample.

The collaborating institutions used their own protocols to collect whole blood in K2EDTA tubes. For TCRbeta analysis, collaborators shipped samples as frozen whole blood, isolated PBMCs, or DNA extracted from either of those sample types. This clone was observed a single time. Its antigen is not yet known. No base quality values were provided; no much bigger clone lies one nucleotide off. The investigation overall reported the following: How much clinical and demographic metadata was included differed by source and by participant, and the metadata was provided uncurated.

The CDR3 starts with the cysteine, ends with the phenylalanine, and has 13 residues. Just the 39-base CDR3 DNA is kept, in frame starting at base 1. From a lookup of the germline V gene (reference sequence), CDR1 and CDR2 are MNHEY and SMNVEV. From V the trimming removes 6 bases and from J it removes 6 bases, while the gene matches leave 6 bases of the junction unaccounted for. Specimen: peripheral blood. Recombination joined TRBV27 with TRBJ2-7; 9 bases in the middle match TRBD1. The receptor was isolated from a human donor in a cohort sampled during active COVID-19. The CDR3 sequence is CASSPDRGGEQYF. The sequenced DNA is TGTGCCAGCAGCCCGGACAGGGGCGGCGAGCAGTACTTC.